This TCR beta chain appears in the sequencing data of a study of blood T cell repertoires in COVID-19. Study summary: Some COVID-19 samples were acute and others convalescent; all came from the United States, Italy and Spain. PBMCs, B-cell-depleted T cells, or T cells provided the cDNA or gDNA that made up the material.

The CDR3 is made up of 13 amino acids. Unmatched junction bases numbered 3, after V lost 5 bases and J lost 3 bases. In germline, CDR1 is SEHNR, CDR2 FQNEAQ (reference sequence). Original handling: Estimation of nucleated cell counts relied on the amplification of reference gene primers. Profiled with immunoSEQ multiplex PCR; TCRdb holds only in-frame clones, not every one. The V and J calls and the clone size are those of that table, but D and trimming were determined from the DNA. This repertoire shows under 200,000 clones, approximately 84% found once; its top ten account for less than 5.5%. The chain combines TRBV7-9 with TRBJ1-2; 7 bases map to TRBD1. This sequence was found in a woman aged 80 or over with acute or convalescent COVID-19. Material for sequencing was peripheral blood. The CDR3 reads CASSRTGDYGYTF. The DNA for the CDR3 is TGTGCCAGCAGCCGGACAGGAGACTATGGCTACACCTTC.